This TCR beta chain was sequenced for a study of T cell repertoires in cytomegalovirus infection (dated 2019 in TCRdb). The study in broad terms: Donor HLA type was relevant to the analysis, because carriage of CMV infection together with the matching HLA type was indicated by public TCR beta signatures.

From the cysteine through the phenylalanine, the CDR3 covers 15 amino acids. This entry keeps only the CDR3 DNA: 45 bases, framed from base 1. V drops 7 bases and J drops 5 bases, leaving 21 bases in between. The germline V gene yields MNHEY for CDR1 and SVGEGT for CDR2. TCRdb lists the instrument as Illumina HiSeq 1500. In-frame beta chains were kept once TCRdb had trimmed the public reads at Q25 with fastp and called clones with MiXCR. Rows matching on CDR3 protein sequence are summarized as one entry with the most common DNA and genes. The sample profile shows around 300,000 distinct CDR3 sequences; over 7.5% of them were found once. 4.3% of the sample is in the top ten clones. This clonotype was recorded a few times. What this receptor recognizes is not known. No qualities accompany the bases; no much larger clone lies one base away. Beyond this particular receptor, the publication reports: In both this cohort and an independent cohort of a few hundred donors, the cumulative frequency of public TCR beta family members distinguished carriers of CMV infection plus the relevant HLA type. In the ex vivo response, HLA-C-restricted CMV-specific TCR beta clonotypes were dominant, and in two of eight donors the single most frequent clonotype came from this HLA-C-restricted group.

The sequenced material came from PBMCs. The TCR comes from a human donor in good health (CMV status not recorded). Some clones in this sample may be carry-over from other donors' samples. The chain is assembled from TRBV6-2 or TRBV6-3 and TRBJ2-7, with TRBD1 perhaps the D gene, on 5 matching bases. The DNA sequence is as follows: TGTGCCAGCACTTCACACCAGGCAGGGCGCGACGAGCAGTACTTC. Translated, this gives CASTSHQAGRDEQYF.